Listed here is a single T cell receptor (beta chain). Its antigen is still unknown. The CDR3 runs 15 amino acids, cysteine and phenylalanine included. No DNA sequence is on record. As encoded in the germline V gene (reference sequence), CDR1 is DFQATT while CDR2 is SNEGSKA. Sequencing relied on an Illumina HiSeq 2000. The TCR beta cDNA libraries were made using 5'RACE template switching, a step that added both a universal primer site and unique molecular identifiers. cDNA synthesis was primed from the TCR beta constant segment and was followed by two successive PCR amplification steps. Per the source publication's procedure: Reads were demultiplexed and grouped by UMI with MIGEC, and clonotypes were assembled and quantified with MiTCR. To exclude erroneous sequences, any TCR cDNA sequence not supported by at least two reads was discarded. The tcR package was used for downstream repertoire analysis, and clonotypes were matched across fractions by CDR3 nucleotide sequence plus V segment. VDJmatch was used to annotate antigen specificity against VDJdb, with one amino acid substitution in CDR3 permitted. Based on TCRdb reprocessing of the reads, there is one entry per CDR3 protein sequence, and DNA is missing. The V and J calls come from TCRdb's annotation, not from the publication. The sample table on file contains some 150,000 distinct CDR3 sequences. In total, the top ten clones hold roughly 35% of the sample.

This specimen belongs to a study of T cells expressing NK-cell markers (dated by TCRdb to about 2020). With regard to the full study: TCR beta-chain repertoires were profiled in sorted CD3+CD56+NKG2C+, CD3+CD56+NKG2C- and CD3+CD56-NKG2C+ T-cell subsets from seven or eight donors. Among the eight sequenced donors, seven were HCMV-seropositive and one was HCMV-seronegative. The study sequenced eight donors, all healthy volunteers chosen at random: three men and five women. Libraries were sequenced as 2 x 150 bp reads on Illumina HiSeq 2000/2500, MiSeq or NextSeq. Broad study findings and their caveats: Those dominant clonotypes were again the most abundant among CD3+CD56-NKG2C+ cells in a handful of donors, at roughly 25-60.1%. In over 5 donors, the dominant CD3+CD56+NKG2C+ clonotypes were among the top 10 CD8+ clonotypes and accounted for about 1.0-7.5% of CD8+ T cells. Whether the expanded NKG2C-expressing T cell clones were specific for HCMV antigens remained unclear.

HCMV-specific IgG was detected in serum with a commercial ELISA kit to determine HCMV serostatus. Ficoll density gradient centrifugation was used to isolate peripheral blood mononuclear cells from blood. Sequencing input: blood T cells: a sorted CD56 or NKG2C T cell subset, CD4+ or CD8+ T cells, or bulk PBMC T cells (not recorded which). This TCR was recovered from a woman aged 45-60 years in good health. Donor details come from another sample of the same person, matched by shared clones. Here the chain combines TRBV20-1 and TRBJ2-2; TCRdb designates TRBD1, a call that cannot be tested without DNA. For the CDR3, the sequence is CSARTGTADTGELFF.